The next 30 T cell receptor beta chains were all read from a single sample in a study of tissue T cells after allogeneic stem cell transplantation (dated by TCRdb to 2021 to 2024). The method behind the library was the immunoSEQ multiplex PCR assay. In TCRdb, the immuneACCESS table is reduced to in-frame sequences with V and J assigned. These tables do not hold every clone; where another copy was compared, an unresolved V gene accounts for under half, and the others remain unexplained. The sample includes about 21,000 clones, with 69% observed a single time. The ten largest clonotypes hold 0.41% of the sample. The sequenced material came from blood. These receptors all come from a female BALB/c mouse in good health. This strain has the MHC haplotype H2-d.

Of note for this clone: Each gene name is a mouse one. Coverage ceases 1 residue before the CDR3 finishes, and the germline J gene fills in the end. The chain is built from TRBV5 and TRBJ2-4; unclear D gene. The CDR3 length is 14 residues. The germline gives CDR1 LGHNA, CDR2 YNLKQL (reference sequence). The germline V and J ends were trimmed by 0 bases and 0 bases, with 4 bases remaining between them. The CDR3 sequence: CASSQDHSQNTLYF. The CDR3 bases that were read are TGTGCCAGCAGCCAAGATCACAGTCAAAACACCTTGTAC.

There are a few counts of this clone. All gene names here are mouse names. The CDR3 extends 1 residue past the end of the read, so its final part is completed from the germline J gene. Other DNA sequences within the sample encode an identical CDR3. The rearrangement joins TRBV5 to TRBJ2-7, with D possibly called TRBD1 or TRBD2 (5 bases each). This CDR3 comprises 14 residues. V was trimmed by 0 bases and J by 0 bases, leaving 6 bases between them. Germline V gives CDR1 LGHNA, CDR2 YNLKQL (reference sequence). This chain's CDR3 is CASSQEGVSYEQYF. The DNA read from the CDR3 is TGTGCCAGCAGCCAAGAGGGGGTCTCCTATGAACAGTAC.

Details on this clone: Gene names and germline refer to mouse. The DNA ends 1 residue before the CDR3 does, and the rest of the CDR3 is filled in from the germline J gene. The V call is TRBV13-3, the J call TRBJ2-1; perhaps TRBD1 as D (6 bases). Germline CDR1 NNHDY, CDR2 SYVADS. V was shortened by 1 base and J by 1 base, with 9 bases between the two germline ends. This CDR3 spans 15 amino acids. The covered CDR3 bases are TGTGCCAGCAGTGATCCGGGACAAAACTATGCTGAGCAGTTC. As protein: CASSDPGQNYAEQF. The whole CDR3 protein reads CASSDPGQNYAEQFF.

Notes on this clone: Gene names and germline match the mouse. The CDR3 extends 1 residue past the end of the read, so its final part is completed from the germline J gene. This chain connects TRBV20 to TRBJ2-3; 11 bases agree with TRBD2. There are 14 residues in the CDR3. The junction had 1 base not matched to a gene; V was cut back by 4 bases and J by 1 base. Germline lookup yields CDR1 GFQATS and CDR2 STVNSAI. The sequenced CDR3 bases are TGTGGTGCTAAACTGGGGGGGCGTGCAGAAACGCTGTAT. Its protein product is CGAKLGGRAETLY. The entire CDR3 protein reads CGAKLGGRAETLYF.

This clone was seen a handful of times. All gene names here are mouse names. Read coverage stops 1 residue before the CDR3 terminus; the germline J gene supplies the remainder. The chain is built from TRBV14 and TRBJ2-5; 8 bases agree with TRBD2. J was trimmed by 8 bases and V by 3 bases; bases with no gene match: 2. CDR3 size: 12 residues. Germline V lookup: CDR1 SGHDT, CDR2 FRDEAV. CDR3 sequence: CASSWGGGTQYF. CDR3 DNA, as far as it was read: TGTGCCAGCAGTTGGGGGGGCGGCACCCAGTAC.

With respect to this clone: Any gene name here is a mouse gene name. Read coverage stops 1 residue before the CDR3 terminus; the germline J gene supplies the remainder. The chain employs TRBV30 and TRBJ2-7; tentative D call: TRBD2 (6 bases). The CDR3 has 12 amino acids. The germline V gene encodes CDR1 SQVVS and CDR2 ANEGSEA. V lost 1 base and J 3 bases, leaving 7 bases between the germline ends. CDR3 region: CSSRVGVYEQYF. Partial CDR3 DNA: TGTAGTTCTAGAGTGGGGGTCTATGAACAGTAC.

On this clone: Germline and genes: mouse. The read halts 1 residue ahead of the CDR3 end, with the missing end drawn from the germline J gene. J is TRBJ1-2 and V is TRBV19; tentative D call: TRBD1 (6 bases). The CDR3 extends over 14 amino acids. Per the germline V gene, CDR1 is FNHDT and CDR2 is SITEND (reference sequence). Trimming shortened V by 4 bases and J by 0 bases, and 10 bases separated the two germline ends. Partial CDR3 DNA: TGTGCCAGCAGTGCCGGGACATCAAACTCCGACTACACC. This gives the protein CASSAGTSNSDYT. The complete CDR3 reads CASSAGTSNSDYTF. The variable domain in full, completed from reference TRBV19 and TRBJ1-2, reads GGIITQTPKFLIGQEGQKLTLKCQQNFNHDTMYWYRQDSGKGLRLIYYSITENDLQKGDLSEGYDASREKKSSFSLTVTSAQKNEMAVFLCASSAGTSNSDYTFGSGTRLLVI.

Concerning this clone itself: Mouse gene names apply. CDR3 residues: CAWSLLDWAYEQYF. The CDR3 DNA, read in part, is TGTGCCTGGAGTCTCCTGGACTGGGCCTATGAACAGTAC. The chain joins TRBV31 to TRBJ2-7; TRBD2 matches 8 bases. The read finishes 1 residue shy of the CDR3 end, and the germline J gene is used to complete it. V was clipped by 0 bases and J by 2 bases; unmatched bases: 3. The CDR3 has 14 amino acids. The germline V gene encodes CDR1 GKSSPN and CDR2 SITVG.

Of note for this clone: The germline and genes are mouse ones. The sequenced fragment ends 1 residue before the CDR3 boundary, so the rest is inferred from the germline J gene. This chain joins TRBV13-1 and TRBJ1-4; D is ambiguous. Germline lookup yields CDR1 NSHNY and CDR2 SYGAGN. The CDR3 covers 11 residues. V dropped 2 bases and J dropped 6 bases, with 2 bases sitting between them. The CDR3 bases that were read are TGTGCCAGCAGTGAACACGAAAGATTATTT. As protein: CASSEHERLF. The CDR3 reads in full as CASSEHERLFF.

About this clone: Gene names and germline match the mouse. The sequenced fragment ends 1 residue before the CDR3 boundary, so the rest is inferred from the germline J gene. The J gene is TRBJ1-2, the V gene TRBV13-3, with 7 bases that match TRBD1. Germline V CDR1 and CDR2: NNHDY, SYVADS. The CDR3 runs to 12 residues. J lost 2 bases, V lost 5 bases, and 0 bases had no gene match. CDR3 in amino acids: CASRQGNSDYTF. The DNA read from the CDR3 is TGTGCCAGCAGACAGGGGAACTCCGACTACACC.

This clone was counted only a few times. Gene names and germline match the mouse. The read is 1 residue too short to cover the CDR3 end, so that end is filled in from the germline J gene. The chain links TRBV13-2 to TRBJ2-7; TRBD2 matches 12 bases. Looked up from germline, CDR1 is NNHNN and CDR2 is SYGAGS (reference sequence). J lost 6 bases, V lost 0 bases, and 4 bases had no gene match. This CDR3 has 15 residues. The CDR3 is CASGDASTGGAEQYF. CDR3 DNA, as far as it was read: TGTGCCAGCGGTGATGCATCGACTGGGGGGGCTGAACAGTAC.

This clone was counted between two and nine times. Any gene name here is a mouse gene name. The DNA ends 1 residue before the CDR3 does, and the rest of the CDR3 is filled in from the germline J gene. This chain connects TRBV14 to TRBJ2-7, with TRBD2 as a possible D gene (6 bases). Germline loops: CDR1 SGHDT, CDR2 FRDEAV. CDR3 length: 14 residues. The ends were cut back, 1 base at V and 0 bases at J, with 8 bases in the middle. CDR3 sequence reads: CASSFAGASYEQYF. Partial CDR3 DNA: TGTGCCAGCAGTTTCGCTGGGGCCTCCTATGAACAGTAC.

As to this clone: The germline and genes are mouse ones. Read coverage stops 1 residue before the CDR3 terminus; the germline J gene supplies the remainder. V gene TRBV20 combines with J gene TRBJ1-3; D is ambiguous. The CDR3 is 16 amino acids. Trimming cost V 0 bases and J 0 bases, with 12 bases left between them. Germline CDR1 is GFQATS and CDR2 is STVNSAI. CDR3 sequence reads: CGARDRQFLSGNTLYF. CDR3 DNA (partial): TGTGGTGCTAGGGATCGGCAGTTCCTTTCTGGAAATACGCTCTAT.

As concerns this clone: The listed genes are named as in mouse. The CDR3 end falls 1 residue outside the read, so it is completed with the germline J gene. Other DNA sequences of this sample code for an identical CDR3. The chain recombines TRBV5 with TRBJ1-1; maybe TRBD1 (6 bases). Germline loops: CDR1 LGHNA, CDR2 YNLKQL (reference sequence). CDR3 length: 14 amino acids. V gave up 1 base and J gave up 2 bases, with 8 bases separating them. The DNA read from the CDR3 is TGTGCCAGCAGCCAAGGGGGGGCTAACACAGAAGTCTTC. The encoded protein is CASSQGGANTEVF. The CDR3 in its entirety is CASSQGGANTEVFF.

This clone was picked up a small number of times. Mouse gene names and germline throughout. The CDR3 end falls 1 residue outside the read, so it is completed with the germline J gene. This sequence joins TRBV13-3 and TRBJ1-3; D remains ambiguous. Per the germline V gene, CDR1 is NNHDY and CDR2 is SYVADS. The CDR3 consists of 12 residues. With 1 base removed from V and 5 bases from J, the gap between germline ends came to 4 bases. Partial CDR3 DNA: TGTGCCAGCAGTGATCTCCGAAATACGCTCTAT. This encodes CASSDLRNTLY. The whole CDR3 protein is CASSDLRNTLYF.

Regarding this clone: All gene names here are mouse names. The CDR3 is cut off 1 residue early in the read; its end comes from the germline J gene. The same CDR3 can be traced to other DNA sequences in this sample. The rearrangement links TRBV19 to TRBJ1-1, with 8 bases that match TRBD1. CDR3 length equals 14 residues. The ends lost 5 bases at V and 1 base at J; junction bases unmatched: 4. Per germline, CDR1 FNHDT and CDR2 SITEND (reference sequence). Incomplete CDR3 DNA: TGTGCCAGCAGCCGACAGGGGCGAAACACAGAAGTCTTC. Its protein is CASSRQGRNTEVF. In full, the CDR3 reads CASSRQGRNTEVFF.

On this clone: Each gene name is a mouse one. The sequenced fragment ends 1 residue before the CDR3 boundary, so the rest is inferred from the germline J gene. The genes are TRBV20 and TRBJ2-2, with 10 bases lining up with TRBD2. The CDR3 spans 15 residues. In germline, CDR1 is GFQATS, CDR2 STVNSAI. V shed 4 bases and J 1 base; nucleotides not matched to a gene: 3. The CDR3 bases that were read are TGTGGTGCTAAGACTGGGGGGAGAAACACCGGGCAGCTCTAC. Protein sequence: CGAKTGGRNTGQLY. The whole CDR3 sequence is CGAKTGGRNTGQLYF.

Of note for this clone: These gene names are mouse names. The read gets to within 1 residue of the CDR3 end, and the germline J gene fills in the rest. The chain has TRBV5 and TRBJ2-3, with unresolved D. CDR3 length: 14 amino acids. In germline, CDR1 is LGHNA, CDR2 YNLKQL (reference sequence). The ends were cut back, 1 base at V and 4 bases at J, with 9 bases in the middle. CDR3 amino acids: CASSQGGFTETLYF. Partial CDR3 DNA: TGTGCCAGCAGCCAAGGGGGTTTCACAGAAACGCTGTAT.

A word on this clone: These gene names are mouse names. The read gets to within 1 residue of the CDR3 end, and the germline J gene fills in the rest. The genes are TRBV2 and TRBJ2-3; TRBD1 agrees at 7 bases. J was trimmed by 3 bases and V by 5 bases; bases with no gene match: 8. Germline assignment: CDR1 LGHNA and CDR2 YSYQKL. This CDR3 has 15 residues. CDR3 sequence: CASSTTGEGAETLYF. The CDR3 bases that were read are TGTGCCAGCAGCACCACAGGGGAAGGAGCAGAAACGCTGTAT.

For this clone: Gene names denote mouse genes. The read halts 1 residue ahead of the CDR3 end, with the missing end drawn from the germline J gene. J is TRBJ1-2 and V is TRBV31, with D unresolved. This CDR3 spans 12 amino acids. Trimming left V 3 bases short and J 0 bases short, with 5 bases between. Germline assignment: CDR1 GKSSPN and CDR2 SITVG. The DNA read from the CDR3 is TGTGCCTGGAGGGGTGCAAACTCCGACTACACC. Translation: CAWRGANSDYT. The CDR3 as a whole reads CAWRGANSDYTF.

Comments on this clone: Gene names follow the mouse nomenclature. The CDR3 bases that were read are TGTGCCAGCAGTGACACAACAGAAGTCTTC. It yields the protein CASSDTTEVF. The complete CDR3 reads CASSDTTEVFF. The chain uses TRBV13-1 and TRBJ1-1; D remains ambiguous. The CDR3 end falls 1 residue outside the read, so it is completed with the germline J gene. This CDR3 is 11 amino acids long. CDR1 and CDR2 (germline): NSHNY, SYGAGN. Trimming took 2 bases from V and 5 from J, leaving 4 bases between them.

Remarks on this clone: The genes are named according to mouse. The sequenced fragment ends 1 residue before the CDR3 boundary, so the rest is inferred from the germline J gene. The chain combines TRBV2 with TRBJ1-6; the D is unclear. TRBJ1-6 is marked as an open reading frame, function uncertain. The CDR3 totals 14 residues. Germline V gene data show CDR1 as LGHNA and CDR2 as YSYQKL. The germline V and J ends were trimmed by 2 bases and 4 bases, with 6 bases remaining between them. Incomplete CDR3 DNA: TGTGCCAGCAGCCAAAGGCAATATAATTCGCCCCTCTAC. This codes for CASSQRQYNSPLY. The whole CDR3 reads CASSQRQYNSPLYF.

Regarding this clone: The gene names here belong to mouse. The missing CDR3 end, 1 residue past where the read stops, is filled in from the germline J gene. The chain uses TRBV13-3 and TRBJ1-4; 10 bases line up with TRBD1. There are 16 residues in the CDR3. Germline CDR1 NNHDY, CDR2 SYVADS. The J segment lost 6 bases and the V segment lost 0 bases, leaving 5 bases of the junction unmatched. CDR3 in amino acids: CASSDAAGTGDERLFF. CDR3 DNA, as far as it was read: TGTGCCAGCAGTGATGCGGCGGGGACAGGGGACGAAAGATTATTT.

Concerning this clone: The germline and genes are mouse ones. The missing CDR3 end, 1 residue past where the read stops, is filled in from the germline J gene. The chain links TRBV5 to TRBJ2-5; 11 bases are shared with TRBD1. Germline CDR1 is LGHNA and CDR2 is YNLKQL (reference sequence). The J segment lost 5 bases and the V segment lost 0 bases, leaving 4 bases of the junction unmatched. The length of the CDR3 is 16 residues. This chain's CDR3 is CASSQDWTGGRDTQYF. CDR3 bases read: TGTGCCAGCAGCCAAGATTGGACAGGGGGCCGAGACACCCAGTAC.

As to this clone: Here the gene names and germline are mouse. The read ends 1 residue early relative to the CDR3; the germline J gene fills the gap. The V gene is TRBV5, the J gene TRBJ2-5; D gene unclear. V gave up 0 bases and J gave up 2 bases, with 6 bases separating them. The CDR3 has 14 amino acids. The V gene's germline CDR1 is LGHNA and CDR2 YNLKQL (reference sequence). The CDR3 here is CASSQDWLQDTQYF. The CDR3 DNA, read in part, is TGTGCCAGCAGCCAAGACTGGCTCCAAGACACCCAGTAC.

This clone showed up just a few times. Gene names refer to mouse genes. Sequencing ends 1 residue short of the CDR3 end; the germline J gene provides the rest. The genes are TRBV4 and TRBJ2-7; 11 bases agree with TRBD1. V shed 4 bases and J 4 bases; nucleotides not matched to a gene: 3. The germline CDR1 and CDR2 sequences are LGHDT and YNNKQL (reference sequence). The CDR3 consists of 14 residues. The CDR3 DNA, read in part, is TGTGCCAGCAGCTCCGGGACAGGGGGATATGAACAGTAC. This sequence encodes CASSSGTGGYEQY. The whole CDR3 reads CASSSGTGGYEQYF.

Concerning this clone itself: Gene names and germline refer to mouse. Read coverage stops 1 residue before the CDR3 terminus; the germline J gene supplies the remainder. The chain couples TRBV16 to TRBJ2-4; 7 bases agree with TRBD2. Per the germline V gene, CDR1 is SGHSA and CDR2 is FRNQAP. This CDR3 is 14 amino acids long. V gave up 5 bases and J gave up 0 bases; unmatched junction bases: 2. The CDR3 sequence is CASSPTGSQNTLYF. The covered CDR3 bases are TGTGCAAGCAGCCCGACTGGGAGTCAAAACACCTTGTAC. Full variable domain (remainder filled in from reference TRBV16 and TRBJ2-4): NAGVIQTPRHKVTGKGQEATLWCEPISGHSAVFWYRQTIVQGLEFLTYFRNQAPIDDSGMPKERFSAQMPNQSHSTLKIQSTQPQDSAVYLCASSPTGSQNTLYFGAGTRLSVL.

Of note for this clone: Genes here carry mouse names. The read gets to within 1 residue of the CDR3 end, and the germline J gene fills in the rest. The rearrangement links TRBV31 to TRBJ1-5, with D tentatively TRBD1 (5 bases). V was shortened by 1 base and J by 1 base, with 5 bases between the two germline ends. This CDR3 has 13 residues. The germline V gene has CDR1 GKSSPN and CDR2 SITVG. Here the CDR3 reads CAWSQGNNQAPLF. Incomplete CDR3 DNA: TGTGCCTGGAGTCAGGGGAACAACCAGGCTCCGCTT.

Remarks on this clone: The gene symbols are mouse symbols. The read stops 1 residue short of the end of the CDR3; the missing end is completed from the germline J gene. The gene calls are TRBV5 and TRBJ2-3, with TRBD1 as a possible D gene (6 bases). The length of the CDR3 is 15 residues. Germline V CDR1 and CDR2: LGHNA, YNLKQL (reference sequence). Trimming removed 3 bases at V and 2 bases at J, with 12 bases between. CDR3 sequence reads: CASSQDSRNAETLYF. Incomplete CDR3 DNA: TGTGCCAGCAGCCAGGACAGTCGTAATGCAGAAACGCTGTAT.

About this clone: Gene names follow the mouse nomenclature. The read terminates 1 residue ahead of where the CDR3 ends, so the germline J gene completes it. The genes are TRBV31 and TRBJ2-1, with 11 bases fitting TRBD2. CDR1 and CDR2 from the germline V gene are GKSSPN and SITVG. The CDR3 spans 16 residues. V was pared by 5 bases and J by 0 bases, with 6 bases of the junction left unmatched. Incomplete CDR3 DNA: TGTGCCTGGGGCTCGGGACTGGGGGCTAACTATGCTGAGCAGTTC. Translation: CAWGSGLGANYAEQF. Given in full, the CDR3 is CAWGSGLGANYAEQFF.